These 7 T cell receptor beta chains originate from one sample sequenced in a study of T cell clonality in common variable immunodeficiency. Whole-study findings and limits: Common variable immunodeficiency TCR beta sequences reportedly had fewer deletions and N-nucleotide insertions.

TCRdb keeps only in-frame clones here, not all; method: immunoSEQ multiplex PCR. This repertoire holds 16,000 or so clones, and none appear only once. What these receptors recognize is not known. Sequencing was done on a sample of peripheral blood mononuclear cells. The receptors shown here come from a human donor with common variable immunodeficiency.

This clone showed up many times. Read sequence stops 3 residues before the CDR3 end, and the germline J gene provides the missing end. The chain combines TRBV7-3 with TRBJ2-2, with 8 bases that match TRBD1. The CDR3 runs 17 residues. After removal of 4 bases from V and 4 bases from J, the junction contained 11 bases not matched to a gene. CDR1 is SGHTA and CDR2 is FQGTGA in the germline V gene. The covered CDR3 bases are TGTGCCAGCAGCTCTCATGGACAGGGCAGGGGCACCGGGGAG. Protein product: CASSSHGQGRGTGE. The entire CDR3 protein reads CASSSHGQGRGTGELFF.

This clone was observed at least ten times. The read gets to within 3 residues of the CDR3 end, and the germline J gene fills in the rest. This chain uses TRBV2 with TRBJ2-1; TRBD2 aligns across 10 bases. The J segment lost 2 bases and the V segment lost 5 bases, leaving 15 bases of the junction unmatched. CDR1 SNHLY and CDR2 FYNNEI come from the germline V gene. The CDR3 has 19 residues. CDR3 bases read: TGTGCCAGCAGTAAAAACGGACTAGCGGCGAAGGCGCCCTACAATGAG. Translating it yields CASSKNGLAAKAPYNE. The whole CDR3 protein reads CASSKNGLAAKAPYNEQFF.

There are many counts of this clone. The CDR3 bases that were read are TGTGCCAGCAGCGCAGACAGGGATAGCAATCAGCCC. Its protein product is CASSADRDSNQP. The whole CDR3 protein is CASSADRDSNQPQHF. V and J are TRBV7-2 and TRBJ1-5; 7 nucleotides line up with TRBD1. The observed sequence ends 3 residues before the CDR3 terminus, with the missing tail filled in from the germline J gene. J was trimmed by 0 bases and V by 5 bases; bases with no gene match: 4. The CDR3 is 15 amino acids. Germline lookup yields CDR1 SGHTA and CDR2 FQGNSA.

Details on this clone: The DNA ends 3 residues before the CDR3 does, and the rest of the CDR3 is filled in from the germline J gene. The rearrangement links TRBV19 to TRBJ2-4, with D possibly TRBD2 on 6 matching bases. V was trimmed by 3 bases and J by 6 bases, leaving 9 bases between them. CDR1 and CDR2 from the germline V gene are LNHDA and SQIVND (reference sequence). The CDR3 is 13 residues long. The CDR3 loop is CASSIRDSNIQYF. CDR3 DNA, as far as it was read: TGTGCCAGTAGTATTCGGGACTCAAACATT.

This clone has ten or more counts. Read data end 3 residues before the CDR3 end; the end is taken from the germline J gene. The genes are TRBV28 and TRBJ1-2; a weak D match, TRBD1 (5 bases). CDR1 and CDR2 from the germline V gene are MDHEN and SYDVKM. The CDR3 consists of 12 residues. CDR3 DNA, as far as it was read: TGTGCCACCGAGCGGGTGGGGCGCGGC. Its translation is CATERVGRG. The entire CDR3 is CATERVGRGYTF.

The sample holds a few counts of this clone. The read terminates 3 residues ahead of where the CDR3 ends, so the germline J gene completes it. J is TRBJ1-6 and V is TRBV19, with D possibly matching TRBD1 (6 bases). Between the trimmed V and J ends, which lost 7 bases and 5 bases, there was a span of 15 bases. CDR3 length equals 15 residues. The germline CDR1 and CDR2 sequences are LNHDA and SQIVND (reference sequence). Incomplete CDR3 DNA: TGTGCCAGTAACCGGGACAAGTTAAATAATTCACCC. Its protein is CASNRDKLNNSP. The CDR3 as a whole reads CASNRDKLNNSPLHF.

Comment on this clone: The read falls 3 residues short of the CDR3 end, and the missing part is taken from the germline J gene. The rearrangement uses TRBV19 and TRBJ2-1; weak D call: TRBD1 (6 bases). CDR3 length equals 16 residues. Looked up from germline, CDR1 is LNHDA and CDR2 is SQIVND (reference sequence). Trimming removed 3 bases from V and 8 bases from J, with 20 bases in between. CDR3 protein: CASSMSSGVFFDEQFF. Incomplete CDR3 DNA: TGTGCCAGTAGTATGTCGTCAGGGGTTTTCTTCGATGAG.